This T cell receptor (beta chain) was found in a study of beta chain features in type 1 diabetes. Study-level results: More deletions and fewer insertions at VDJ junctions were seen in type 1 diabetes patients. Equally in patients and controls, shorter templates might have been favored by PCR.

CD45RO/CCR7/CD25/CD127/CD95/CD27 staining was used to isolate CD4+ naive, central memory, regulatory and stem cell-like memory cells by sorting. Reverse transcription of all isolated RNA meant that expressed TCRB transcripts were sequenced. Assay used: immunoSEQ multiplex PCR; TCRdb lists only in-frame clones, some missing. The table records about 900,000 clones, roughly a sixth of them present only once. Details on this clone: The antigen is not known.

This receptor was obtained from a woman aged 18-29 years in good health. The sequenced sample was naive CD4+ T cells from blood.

The CDR3 here is CASSLGAGSYNEQFF. CDR3 sequence (DNA): TGTGCCAGCAGCCTTGGAGCAGGCTCCTACAATGAGCAGTTCTTC. The rearrangement uses TRBV5-5 and TRBJ2-1; D remains unclear. Germline assignment: CDR1 SGHKS and CDR2 YYEKEE (reference sequence). V gave up 4 bases and J gave up 0 bases, with 11 bases separating them. The CDR3 is made up of 15 amino acids.